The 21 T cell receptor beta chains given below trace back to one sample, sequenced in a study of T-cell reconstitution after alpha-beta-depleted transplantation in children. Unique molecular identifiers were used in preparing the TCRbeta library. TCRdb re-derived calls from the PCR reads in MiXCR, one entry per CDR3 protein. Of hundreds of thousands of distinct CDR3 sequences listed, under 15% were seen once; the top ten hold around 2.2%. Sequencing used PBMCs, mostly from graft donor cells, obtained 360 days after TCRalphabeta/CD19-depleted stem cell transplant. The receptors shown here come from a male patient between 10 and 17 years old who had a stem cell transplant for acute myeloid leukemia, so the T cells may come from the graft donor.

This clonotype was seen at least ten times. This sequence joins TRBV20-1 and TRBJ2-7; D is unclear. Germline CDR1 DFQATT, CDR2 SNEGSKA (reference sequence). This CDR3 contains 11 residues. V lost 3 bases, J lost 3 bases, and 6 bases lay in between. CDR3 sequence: CSASMDYEQYF. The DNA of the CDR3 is TGCAGTGCTAGCATGGACTACGAGCAGTACTTC.

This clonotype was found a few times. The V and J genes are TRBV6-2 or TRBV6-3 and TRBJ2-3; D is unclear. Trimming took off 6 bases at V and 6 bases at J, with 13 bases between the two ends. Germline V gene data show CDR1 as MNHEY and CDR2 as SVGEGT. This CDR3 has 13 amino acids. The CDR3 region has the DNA TGTGCCAGCAGCCTAACTCTGGAGGATACGCAGTATTTT. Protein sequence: CASSLTLEDTQYF.

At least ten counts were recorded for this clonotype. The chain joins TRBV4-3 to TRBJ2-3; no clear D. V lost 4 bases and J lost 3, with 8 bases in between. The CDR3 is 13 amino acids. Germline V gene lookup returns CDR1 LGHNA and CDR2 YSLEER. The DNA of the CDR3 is TGCGCCAGCAGCCTTTTAGGAACAGATACGCAGTATTTT. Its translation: CASSLLGTDTQYF.

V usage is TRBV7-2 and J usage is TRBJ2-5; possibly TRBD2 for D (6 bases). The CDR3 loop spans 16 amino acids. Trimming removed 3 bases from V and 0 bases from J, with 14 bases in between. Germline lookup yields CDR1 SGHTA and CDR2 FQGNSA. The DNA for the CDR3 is TGTGCCAGCAGCTTCGGGGGAACCCAGTACCAAGAGACCCAGTACTTC. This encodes CASSFGGTQYQETQYF.

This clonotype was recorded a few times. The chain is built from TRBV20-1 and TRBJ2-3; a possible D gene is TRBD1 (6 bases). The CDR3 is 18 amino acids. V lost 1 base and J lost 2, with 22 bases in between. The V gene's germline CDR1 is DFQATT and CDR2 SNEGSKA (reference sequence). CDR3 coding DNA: TGCAGTGCTAGAGTCGAGGGGAAGGGGGACATATACACAGATACGCAGTATTTT. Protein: CSARVEGKGDIYTDTQYF.

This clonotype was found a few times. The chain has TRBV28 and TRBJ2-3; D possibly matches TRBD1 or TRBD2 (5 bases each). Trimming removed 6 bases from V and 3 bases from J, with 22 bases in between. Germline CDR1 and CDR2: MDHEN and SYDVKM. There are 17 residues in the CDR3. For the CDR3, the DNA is TGTGCCAGCAGCATTGATGGGTGGGGACGTCCTACAGATACGCAGTATTTT. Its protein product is CASSIDGWGRPTDTQYF.

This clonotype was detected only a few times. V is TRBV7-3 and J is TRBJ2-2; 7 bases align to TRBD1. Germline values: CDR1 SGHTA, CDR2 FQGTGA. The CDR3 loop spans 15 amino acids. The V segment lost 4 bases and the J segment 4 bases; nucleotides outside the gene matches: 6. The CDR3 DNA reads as TGTGCCAGCAGCTCAACAGGGGCCCTCACCGGGGAGCTGTTTTTT. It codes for CASSSTGALTGELFF.

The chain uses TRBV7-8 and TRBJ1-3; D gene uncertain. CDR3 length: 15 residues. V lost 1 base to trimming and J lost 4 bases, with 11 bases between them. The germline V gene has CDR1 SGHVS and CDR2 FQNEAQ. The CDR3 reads CASSLDLGFGNTIYF. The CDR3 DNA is TGTGCCAGCAGCTTAGATCTAGGCTTCGGAAACACCATATATTTT.

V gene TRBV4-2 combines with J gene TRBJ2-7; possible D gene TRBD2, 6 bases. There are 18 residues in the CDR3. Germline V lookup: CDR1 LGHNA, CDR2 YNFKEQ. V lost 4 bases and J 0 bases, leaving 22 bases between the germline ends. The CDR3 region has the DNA TGTGCCAGCAGCCCGGGGGTAAGGGACGGATTATACTCCTACGAGCAGTACTTC. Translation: CASSPGVRDGLYSYEQYF.

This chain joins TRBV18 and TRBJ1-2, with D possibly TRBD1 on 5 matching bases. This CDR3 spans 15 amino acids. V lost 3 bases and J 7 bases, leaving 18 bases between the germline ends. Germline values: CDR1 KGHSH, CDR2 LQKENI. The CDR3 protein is CASSPLDSGLSGYTF. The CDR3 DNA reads TGTGCCAGCTCACCTCTAGACAGTGGTTTGAGTGGCTACACCTTC.

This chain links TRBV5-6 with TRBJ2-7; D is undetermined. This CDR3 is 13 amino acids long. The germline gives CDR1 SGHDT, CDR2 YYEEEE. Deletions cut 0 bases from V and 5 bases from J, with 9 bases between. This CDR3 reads CASSLVRGDEQYF. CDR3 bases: TGTGCCAGCAGCTTGGTCCGAGGAGACGAGCAGTACTTC.

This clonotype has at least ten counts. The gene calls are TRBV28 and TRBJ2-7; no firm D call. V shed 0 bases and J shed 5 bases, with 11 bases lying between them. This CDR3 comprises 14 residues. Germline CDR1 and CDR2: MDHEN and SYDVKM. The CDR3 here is CASSLWSSGHEQYF. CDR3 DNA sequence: TGTGCCAGCAGTTTATGGAGTAGTGGCCACGAGCAGTACTTC.

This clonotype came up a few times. The CDR3 DNA follows: TGTGCCAGCAGCTTTGGAACAGGGCCACGAACCTGCGAGCAGTACTTC. Translating gives CASSFGTGPRTCEQYF. The genes are TRBV11-2 and TRBJ2-7; possibly TRBD1 for D (6 bases). Germline V lookup: CDR1 SGHAT, CDR2 FQNNGV. Trimming left V 3 bases short and J 6 bases short, with 21 bases between. The CDR3 has 16 residues.

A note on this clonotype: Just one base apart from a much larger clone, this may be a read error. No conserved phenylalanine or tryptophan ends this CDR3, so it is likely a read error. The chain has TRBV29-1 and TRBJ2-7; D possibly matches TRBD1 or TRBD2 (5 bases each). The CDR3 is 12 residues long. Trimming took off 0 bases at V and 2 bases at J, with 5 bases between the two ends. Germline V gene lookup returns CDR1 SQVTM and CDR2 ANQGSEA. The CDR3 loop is CSVEEGAYEQYL. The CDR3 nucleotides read TGCAGCGTTGAAGAGGGGGCCTACGAGCAGTACTTA.

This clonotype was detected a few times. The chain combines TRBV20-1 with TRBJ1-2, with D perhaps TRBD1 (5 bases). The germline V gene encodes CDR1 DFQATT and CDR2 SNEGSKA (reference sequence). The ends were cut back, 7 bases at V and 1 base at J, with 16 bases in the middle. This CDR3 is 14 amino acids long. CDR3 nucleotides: TGCAGTGTATCCCCGGGACTGATTAACTATGGCTACACCTTC. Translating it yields CSVSPGLINYGYTF.

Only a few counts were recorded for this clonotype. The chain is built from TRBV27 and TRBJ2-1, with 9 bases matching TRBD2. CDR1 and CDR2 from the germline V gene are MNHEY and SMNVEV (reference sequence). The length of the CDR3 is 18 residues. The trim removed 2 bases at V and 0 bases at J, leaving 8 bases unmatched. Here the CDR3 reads CASSLGLAGLISYNEQFF. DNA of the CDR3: TGTGCCAGCAGTTTAGGGCTAGCGGGGCTAATCTCCTACAATGAGCAGTTCTTC.

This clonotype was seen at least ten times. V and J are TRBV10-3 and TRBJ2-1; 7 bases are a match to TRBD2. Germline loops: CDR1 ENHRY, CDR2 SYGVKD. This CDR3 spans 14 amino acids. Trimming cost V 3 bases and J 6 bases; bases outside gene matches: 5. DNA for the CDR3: TGTGCCATCAGTGAAAAACTAGCGCTCAATGAGCAGTTCTTC. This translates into CAISEKLALNEQFF.

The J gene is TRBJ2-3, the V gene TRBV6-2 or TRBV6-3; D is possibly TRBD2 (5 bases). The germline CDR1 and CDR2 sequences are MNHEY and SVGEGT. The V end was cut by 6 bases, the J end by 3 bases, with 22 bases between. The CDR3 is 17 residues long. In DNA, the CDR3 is TGTGCCAGCAGCTCCGGGTCCCCGGGCGGGCTGACAGATACGCAGTATTTT. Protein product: CASSSGSPGGLTDTQYF.

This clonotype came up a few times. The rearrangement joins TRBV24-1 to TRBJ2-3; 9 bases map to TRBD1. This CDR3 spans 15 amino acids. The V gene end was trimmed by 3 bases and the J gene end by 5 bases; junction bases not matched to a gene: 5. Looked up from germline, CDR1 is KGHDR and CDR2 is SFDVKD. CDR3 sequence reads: CATSDGTGYGDTQYF. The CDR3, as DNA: TGTGCCACCAGTGATGGGACAGGGTATGGAGATACGCAGTATTTT.

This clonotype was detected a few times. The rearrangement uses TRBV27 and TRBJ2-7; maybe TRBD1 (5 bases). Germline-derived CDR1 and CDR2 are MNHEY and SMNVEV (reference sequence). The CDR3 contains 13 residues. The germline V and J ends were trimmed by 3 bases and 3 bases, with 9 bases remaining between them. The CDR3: CASSFYQGYEQYF. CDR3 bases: TGTGCCAGCAGTTTCTATCAGGGCTACGAGCAGTACTTC.

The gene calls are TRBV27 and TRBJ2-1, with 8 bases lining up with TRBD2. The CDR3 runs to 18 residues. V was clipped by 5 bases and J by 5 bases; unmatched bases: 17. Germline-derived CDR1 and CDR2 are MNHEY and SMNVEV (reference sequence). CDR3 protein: CASSNRAGRGAGDNEQFF. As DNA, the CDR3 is TGTGCCAGCAGTAATCGTGCAGGGCGGGGAGCGGGGGACAATGAGCAGTTCTTC.